These 18 T cell receptor beta chains were sequenced from one sample in a study of brain T cells in children with intractable seizures. Method: immunoSEQ multiplex PCR; TCRdb's copy keeps in-frame clones and lacks some. The table records 88,000 or so clones, under 95% of them present only once. The sequencing used peripheral blood, collected at surgery. Every receptor here comes from a girl aged 2-10 years with Rasmussen encephalitis and intractable seizures.

CDR3 sequence (DNA): TGTGCCAGCAGCTCCGGGACTTATAACGGAGAGCAGTACTTC. Amino acid sequence: CASSSGTYNGEQYF. The chain employs TRBV28 and TRBJ2-7, with TRBD2 as a possible D gene (6 bases). V lost 6 bases and J 7 bases, leaving 19 bases between the germline ends. Germline V gives CDR1 MDHEN, CDR2 SYDVKM. This CDR3 comprises 14 residues. The complete variable domain, with remaining parts taken from reference TRBV28 and TRBJ2-7, reads DVKVTQSSRYLVKRTGEKVFLECVQDMDHENMFWYRQDPGLGLRLIYFSYDVKMKEKGDIPEGYSVSREKKERFSLILESASTNQTSMYLCASSSGTYNGEQYFGPGTRLTVT.

V and J are TRBV10-2 and TRBJ1-4; weak D call: TRBD1 (5 bases). The germline V and J ends were trimmed by 3 bases and 0 bases, with 8 bases remaining between them. The length of the CDR3 is 15 residues. Germline assignment: CDR1 WSHSY and CDR2 SAAADI. This CDR3 reads CASSDWGATNEKLFF. CDR3 in DNA: TGCGCCAGCAGTGATTGGGGGGCAACTAATGAAAAACTGTTTTTT.

This clone was seen only once. The chain links TRBV2 to TRBJ2-1, with 9 nucleotides matching TRBD1. J lost 6 bases, V lost 5 bases, and 17 bases had no gene match. Germline CDR1 and CDR2: SNHLY and FYNNEI. There are 18 residues in the CDR3. The DNA of the CDR3 is TGTGCCAGCAGTCAGAGTGAAGTAGGACAGGGGCCCCTCAATGAGCAGTTCTTC. This sequence encodes CASSQSEVGQGPLNEQFF. Supplemented by reference TRBV2 and TRBJ2-1, the full variable domain reads EPEVTQTPSHQVTQMGQEVILRCVPISNHLYFYWYRQILGQKVEFLVSFYNNEISEKSEIFDDQFSVERPDGSNFTLKIRSTKLEDSAMYFCASSQSEVGQGPLNEQFFGPGTRLTVL.

The chain uses TRBV2 and TRBJ1-1; D not resolved. V was shortened by 8 bases and J by 8 bases, with 9 bases between the two germline ends. The germline V gene has CDR1 SNHLY and CDR2 FYNNEI. The CDR3 has 10 amino acids. The CDR3 here is CASDGGEAFF. The CDR3 nucleotides read TGTGCCAGCGACGGCGGCGAAGCTTTCTTT.

The chain is built from TRBV7-2 and TRBJ1-3, with a weak D call TRBD1 (6 bases). CDR1 SGHTA and CDR2 FQGNSA come from the germline V gene. The length of the CDR3 is 16 residues. The V end was cut by 2 bases, the J end by 2 bases, with 13 bases between. CDR3: CASSLQWGGPGNTIYF. The CDR3 region has the DNA TGTGCCAGCAGCTTACAGTGGGGGGGGCCTGGAAACACCATATATTTT.

The gene calls are TRBV9 and TRBJ1-4; D unresolved. Between the trimmed V and J ends, which lost 0 bases and 0 bases, there was a span of 6 bases. This CDR3 has 15 residues. Germline V gene sequence: CDR1 SGDLS, CDR2 YYNGEE. Here the CDR3 reads CASSVGSATNEKLFF. In nucleotides, the CDR3 is TGTGCCAGCAGCGTAGGGAGTGCAACTAATGAAAAACTGTTTTTT.

The chain is built from TRBV3-1 (or the pseudogene TRBV3-2) and TRBJ2-7; D unresolved. This CDR3 has 15 amino acids. Trimming stripped 4 bases from V and 2 bases from J, with 15 bases between. CDR1 LGHDT and CDR2 YNNKEL come from the germline V gene (reference sequence). CDR3 coding DNA: TGTGCCAGCAGCCTCACTCCTGACCCAACCTACGAGCAGTACTTC. This translates into CASSLTPDPTYEQYF.

The chain employs TRBV5-1 and TRBJ2-7, with D tentatively TRBD1 (5 bases). Germline V gene lookup returns CDR1 SGHRS and CDR2 YFSETQ. Trimming pared 1 base from V and 0 bases from J, leaving 8 bases between. This CDR3 spans 14 amino acids. CDR3 in DNA: TGCGCCAGCAGCTTGAGGGGTCTCTCCTACGAGCAGTACTTC. Its protein product is CASSLRGLSYEQYF.

The rearrangement uses TRBV11-3 and TRBJ2-3; D is unclear. Germline CDR1 reads SGHNT; CDR2 reads YENEEA. V lost 3 bases and J lost 6, with 7 bases in between. This CDR3 contains 12 residues. The CDR3 region is CASSFVGDTQYF. The CDR3 nucleotides are TGTGCCAGCAGCTTCGTCGGGGATACGCAGTATTTT.

The chain joins TRBV15 to TRBJ2-7; possibly TRBD2 for D (6 bases). The V gene lost 0 bases and the J gene lost 3 bases, with 18 bases spanning the gap. Germline assignment: CDR1 LNHNV and CDR2 YYDKDF (reference sequence). This CDR3 has 17 amino acids. CDR3 sequence (DNA): TGTGCCACCAGCAGAGACTTGGCGGGGCCCCTCCACTACGAGCAGTACTTC. It encodes CATSRDLAGPLHYEQYF.

The chain recombines TRBV27 with TRBJ1-1; 10 bases line up with TRBD1. The ends lost 6 bases at V and 3 bases at J; junction bases unmatched: 7. Germline V lookup: CDR1 MNHEY, CDR2 SMNVEV (reference sequence). The CDR3 extends over 15 amino acids. CDR3 sequence (DNA): TGTGCCAGCAGCCTTATGGGACAGGGGTACACTGAAGCTTTCTTT. Its translation is CASSLMGQGYTEAFF.

The genes are TRBV11-3 and TRBJ2-5, with TRBD2 identical over 7 bases. There are 15 residues in the CDR3. With V trimmed by 2 bases and J by 5 bases, 8 bases remained unmatched. From germline, CDR1 is SGHNT and CDR2 YENEEA. Here the CDR3 DNA reads TGTGCCAGCAGCTTATGGACTAGATGGGCTGAGACCCAGTACTTC. This codes for CASSLWTRWAETQYF.

The V and J genes are TRBV30 and TRBJ1-1, with a tentative D call TRBD1 (5 bases). Trimming took off 4 bases at V and 5 bases at J, with 14 bases between the two ends. Germline V gene data show CDR1 as GTSNPN and CDR2 as SVGIG (reference sequence). CDR3 length: 13 amino acids. CDR3 DNA: TGTGCCTGGAATGTCCCAGGGTGGACTGAAGCTTTCTTT. It specifies CAWNVPGWTEAFF. Looking up the rest from reference TRBV30 and TRBJ1-1 gives the full variable domain: SQTIHQWPATLVQPVGSPLSLECTVEGTSNPNLYWYRQAAGRGLQLLFYSVGIGQISSEVPQNLSASRPQDRQFILSSKKLLLSDSGFYLCAWNVPGWTEAFFGQGTRLTVV.

The chain links TRBV29-1 to TRBJ1-1; weak D call: TRBD1 (5 bases). Germline V gives CDR1 SQVTM, CDR2 ANQGSEA. Trimming removed 7 bases from V and 4 bases from J, with 19 bases in between. The CDR3 sequence is 14 residues long. The CDR3 region is CSAPFGGEGTEAFF. The CDR3 DNA reads TGCAGCGCGCCCTTTGGGGGTGAGGGCACTGAAGCTTTCTTT. Together with reference TRBV29-1 and TRBJ1-1, the CDR3 gives the full variable domain: SAVISQKPSRDICQRGTSLTIQCQVDSQVTMMFWYRQQPGQSLTLIATANQGSEATYESGFVIDKFPISRPNLTFSTLTVSNMSPEDSSIYLCSAPFGGEGTEAFFGQGTRLTVV.

The V gene is TRBV7-3, the J gene TRBJ2-3; D not certain. Per the germline V gene, CDR1 is SGHTA and CDR2 is FQGTGA. Trimming removed 3 bases from V and 1 base from J, with 5 bases in between. This CDR3 has 13 residues. Here the CDR3 DNA reads TGTGCCAGCAGCTTCCAGGGCACAGATACGCAGTATTTT. Translating gives CASSFQGTDTQYF. The complete variable domain, with remaining parts taken from reference TRBV7-3 and TRBJ2-3, reads GAGVSQTPSNKVTEKGKYVELRCDPISGHTALYWYRQSLGQGPEFLIYFQGTGAADDSGLPNDRFFAVRPEGSVSTLKIQRTERGDSAVYLCASSFQGTDTQYFGPGTRLTVL.

This sequence joins TRBV9 and TRBJ1-4, with no clear D. Germline V CDR1 and CDR2: SGDLS, YYNGEE. This CDR3 has 13 amino acids. V lost 0 bases and J lost 6, with 6 bases in between. The CDR3 spells CASSVEGDEKLFF. DNA of the CDR3: TGTGCCAGCAGCGTAGAGGGCGATGAAAAACTGTTTTTT.

The CDR3 here is CAWSGYRSSYEQYF. The CDR3, as DNA: TGTGCCTGGAGTGGGTACAGGAGTTCCTACGAGCAGTACTTC. This sequence joins TRBV30 and TRBJ2-7, with TRBD1 as a possible D gene (5 bases). V dropped 1 base and J dropped 1 base, with 11 bases sitting between them. In germline, CDR1 is GTSNPN, CDR2 SVGIG (reference sequence). This CDR3 spans 14 amino acids. Full variable domain (remainder filled in from reference TRBV30 and TRBJ2-7): SQTIHQWPATLVQPVGSPLSLECTVEGTSNPNLYWYRQAAGRGLQLLFYSVGIGQISSEVPQNLSASRPQDRQFILSSKKLLLSDSGFYLCAWSGYRSSYEQYFGPGTRLTVT.

V usage is TRBV18 and J usage is TRBJ2-3, with D unresolved. Trimming removed 4 bases at V and 2 bases at J, with 16 bases between. Germline-derived CDR1 and CDR2 are KGHSH and LQKENI. The CDR3 is 16 amino acids. The DNA of the CDR3 is TGTGCCAGCTCACGACCGGCCGGGTATCTCACAGATACGCAGTATTTT. Encoded protein: CASSRPAGYLTDTQYF.